The 20 T cell receptor beta chains reported below all come from one sample, sequenced in a study of brain metastases from non-small cell lung cancer. Using immunoSEQ multiplex PCR, the repertoire was profiled, and TCRdb retains in-frame clones only, with some absent. This sample has over a thousand clones, with over 80% found just once. Sample: tumor-adjacent normal tissue. These TCRs come from a donor over 35 with non-small cell lung cancer.

This rearrangement joins TRBV19 to TRBJ1-4, with D unresolved. The length of the CDR3 is 13 residues. In germline, CDR1 is LNHDA, CDR2 SQIVND (reference sequence). V was pared by 6 bases and J by 5 bases, with 10 bases between. As DNA, the CDR3 is TGTGCCAGTAGGATCCAACAGAATGAAAAACTGTTTTTT. Amino acid sequence: CASRIQQNEKLFF.

This chain links TRBV7-9 with TRBJ1-2; D is unresolved. Germline V gene data show CDR1 as SEHNR and CDR2 as FQNEAQ (reference sequence). Trimming cost V 4 bases and J 4 bases, with 7 bases left between them. The CDR3 extends over 12 amino acids. The CDR3 bases are TGTGCCAGCAGCTCTAGTTTCTATGGCTACACCTTC. This codes for CASSSSFYGYTF.

The genes are TRBV2 and TRBJ2-2; 11 nucleotides align to TRBD2. Germline CDR1 and CDR2: SNHLY and FYNNEI. With V trimmed by 7 bases and J by 4 bases, 8 bases remained unmatched. The CDR3 has 16 residues. CDR3 DNA sequence: TGTGCCAGCATGGCTAGCGGGGGGCTAGCCACCGGGGAGCTGTTTTTT. Translating it yields CASMASGGLATGELFF.

The chain has TRBV5-1 and TRBJ1-4; D unresolved. Germline V gives CDR1 SGHRS, CDR2 YFSETQ. Trimming removed 2 bases from V and 0 bases from J, with 14 bases in between. The CDR3 sequence is 17 residues long. CDR3 in DNA: TGCGCCAGCAGCTTTGATACAGAATCTACAACTAATGAAAAACTGTTTTTT. This translates into CASSFDTESTTNEKLFF.

This clone has a handful of counts. The chain employs TRBV2 and TRBJ1-2, with D hard to call. Germline V gene sequence: CDR1 SNHLY, CDR2 FYNNEI. V dropped 1 base and J dropped 5 bases, with 5 bases sitting between them. The CDR3 loop spans 12 amino acids. The CDR3 loop is CASSEVQYGYTF. The CDR3 DNA reads TGTGCCAGCAGTGAAGTTCAGTATGGCTACACCTTC.

The V and J genes are TRBV6-5 and TRBJ1-4, with 7 nucleotides matching TRBD1. The length of the CDR3 is 12 residues. CDR1 MNHEY and CDR2 SVGAGI come from the germline V gene. The V gene end was trimmed by 9 bases and the J gene end by 12 bases; junction bases not matched to a gene: 10. The CDR3 DNA reads TGTGCCAGTACTTGGAGACAGGGAGAACTGTTTTTT. Translation gives CASTWRQGELFF.

CDR3 nucleotides: TGCGCCAGCAGTGACCTGACCGAACCTGGGGCCAACGTCCTGACTTTC. It codes for CASSDLTEPGANVLTF. The V and J genes are TRBV10-1 and TRBJ2-6; no clear D. CDR1 and CDR2 from the germline V gene are WNHNN and SYGVQD (reference sequence). The V end lost 3 bases, the J end lost 2 bases, and 11 bases lay between the germline ends. The CDR3 extends over 16 amino acids.

This clone was seen just once. The rearrangement uses TRBV12-5 and TRBJ2-2; D ambiguous. V shed 1 base and J shed 3 bases, with 6 bases lying between them. The germline V gene encodes CDR1 LGHNT and CDR2 FRNRAP. CDR3 length equals 14 residues. The CDR3: CASGLGLDTGELFF. CDR3 bases: TGTGCTAGTGGTTTGGGGTTAGACACCGGGGAGCTGTTTTTT.

About this clone: One end of the junction is discordant with germline, which a read error may explain. Other DNA sequences of this sample code for an identical CDR3. This rearrangement joins TRBV29-1 to TRBJ1-2; no clear D. Per the germline V gene, CDR1 is SQVTM and CDR2 is ANQGSEA. The CDR3 has 9 residues. The CDR3 region is CSVDYGYTF. CDR3 in DNA: TGCAGCGTTGACTATGGCTATACCTTC. Complete variable domain (other parts from reference TRBV29-1 and TRBJ1-2): SAVISQKPSRDICQRGTSLTIQCQVDSQVTMMFWYRQQPGQSLTLIATANQGSEATYESGFVIDKFPISRPNLTFSTLTVSNMSPEDSSIYLCSVDYGYTFGSGTRLTVV.

The chain couples TRBV7-2 to TRBJ1-2, with D unresolved. The V and J ends lost 4 bases and 6 bases respectively, with 12 bases between them. Looked up from germline, CDR1 is SGHTA and CDR2 is FQGNSA. The CDR3 is made up of 13 amino acids. The CDR3 sequence is CASSSPVIHGYTF. The CDR3 DNA reads TGTGCCAGCAGCTCCCCAGTAATCCATGGCTACACCTTC.

This clone was seen more than once but under ten times. The identical CDR3 is also encoded by other nucleotide sequences in the sample. The rearrangement joins TRBV28 to TRBJ2-7; maybe TRBD2 (5 bases). The CDR3 extends over 13 amino acids. V was trimmed by 3 bases and J by 13 bases, leaving 19 bases between them. From germline, CDR1 is MDHEN and CDR2 SYDVKM. CDR3 DNA: TGTGCCAGCAGTTTTGGTGTTCCCCTGGGAGATTACTTC. Protein product: CASSFGVPLGDYF.

The chain uses TRBV28 and TRBJ2-3; no clear D. Germline CDR1 MDHEN, CDR2 SYDVKM. The CDR3 length is 15 residues. V was pared by 4 bases and J by 4 bases, with 15 bases between. Here the CDR3 reads CASSYRKPGADTQYF. In nucleotides, the CDR3 is TGTGCCAGCAGTTACCGGAAGCCTGGCGCAGATACGCAGTATTTT.

The chain recombines TRBV29-1 with TRBJ1-2; the D is unclear. With 6 bases removed from V and 6 bases from J, the gap between germline ends came to 11 bases. This CDR3 region has 11 residues. CDR1 and CDR2 from the germline V gene are SQVTM and ANQGSEA. The CDR3 loop is CSVEDGNGYTF. The CDR3 region has the DNA TGCAGCGTAGAGGACGGAAATGGCTACACCTTC.

This chain's CDR3 is CASSLPNRDGYTF. CDR3 bases: TGTGCCAGCAGCTTACCCAACAGGGACGGCTACACCTTC. The chain recombines TRBV7-9 with TRBJ1-2, with a possible D match to TRBD1 (6 bases). The CDR3 spans 13 residues. Deletions cut 2 bases from V and 8 bases from J, with 12 bases between. Per germline, CDR1 SEHNR and CDR2 FQNEAQ (reference sequence).

This chain connects TRBV2 to TRBJ2-2; TRBD1 or TRBD2 may be the D gene (6 bases each). Trimming took 7 bases from V and 4 from J, leaving 10 bases between them. Germline V gene data show CDR1 as SNHLY and CDR2 as FYNNEI. The CDR3 consists of 13 residues. In DNA form, the CDR3 reads TGTGCCAGCAAACAGGGAGGCACCGGGGAGCTGTTTTTT. The encoded protein is CASKQGGTGELFF.

The chain employs TRBV7-9 and TRBJ2-7; TRBD1 or TRBD2 may be the D gene (5 bases each). CDR3 length: 13 amino acids. Germline-derived CDR1 and CDR2 are SEHNR and FQNEAQ (reference sequence). V lost 5 bases to trimming and J lost 5 bases, with 13 bases between them. CDR3 in amino acids: CASSPSQGHEQYF. The CDR3 region has the DNA TGTGCCAGCAGCCCTAGCCAGGGTCACGAGCAGTACTTC.

The CDR3 protein is CASSQAGTSAYNEQFF. CDR3 nucleotides: TGTGCCAGCAGCCAAGCCGGGACTAGCGCCTACAATGAGCAGTTCTTC. J is TRBJ2-1 and V is TRBV4-2; 10 bases fit TRBD2. CDR1 is LGHNA and CDR2 is YNFKEQ in the germline V gene. The ends lost 1 base at V and 2 bases at J; junction bases unmatched: 2. The CDR3 length is 16 residues.

Notes on this clone: One end of the junction varies from germline; a read error may be responsible. Other DNA sequences within the sample encode an identical CDR3. The chain combines TRBV9 with TRBJ2-7; D ambiguous. Germline V gene data show CDR1 as SGDLS and CDR2 as YYNGEE. This CDR3 has 15 residues. This CDR3 reads CASSPGPNIPYEQYF. In DNA, the CDR3 is TGTGCCAGCAGCCCCGGACCCAATATCCCTTACGAGCAATACTTC.

The chain recombines TRBV10-3 with TRBJ1-2, with 7 positions matching TRBD1. V trimming: 6 bases; J trimming: 2 bases; junction bases outside the gene matches: 6. Looked up from germline, CDR1 is ENHRY and CDR2 is SYGVKD. The CDR3 totals 14 residues. CDR3 loop: CAISREQGNYGYTF. The DNA of the CDR3 is TGTGCCATCAGCAGAGAACAGGGGAACTATGGCTACACCTTC.

The rearrangement links TRBV6-2 or TRBV6-3 to TRBJ2-5; D remains unclear. The CDR3 extends over 11 amino acids. Germline V CDR1 and CDR2: MNHEY, SVGEGT. Trimming removed 2 bases from V and 5 bases from J, with 3 bases in between. The CDR3 nucleotides are TGTGCCAGCAGTTACGGCGAGACCCAGTACTTC. Its protein is CASSYGETQYF.